The sequence of this T cell receptor beta chain was determined in a study of CD8 T cells in Susac syndrome (dated by TCRdb to the late 2010s). Regarding the study in general: Of the Susac syndrome patients who were sequenced, under 10 were in clinical remission while about six had clinically active disease. At blood withdrawal, Susac syndrome patients were either therapy-naive, taking corticosteroids (in some cases with IVIg as well), or taking IVIg alone. The study used repertoire sequencing to test whether antigen drove CD8+ T cell activation and differentiation in Susac syndrome. Broader findings and caveats from the paper: The CD4+ T cell repertoire of patients with Susac syndrome showed no detectable clonal expansion. The TCR sequencing and HLA analysis was acknowledged to have included a relatively small number of individuals.

High-throughput TCR beta sequencing profiled peripheral blood CD8+ and CD4+ T cells from healthy donors, Susac syndrome patients and multiple sclerosis patients. The Susac syndrome patients fulfilled recently defined diagnostic criteria for definite or probable disease. Bulk CD8+ and CD4+ T cells were purified by magnetic negative isolation, while CD8+ TEMRA cells were enriched using FACS. Blood was drawn into EDTA tubes, processed within 24 hours, and PBMCs were isolated by density gradient centrifugation. PBMCs destined for TCR sequencing were cryopreserved in liquid nitrogen and later thawed in a 37 °C water bath. Purity of sorted or isolated CD4+, CD8+ and CD8+ TEMRA cells was at least 90%. RNA was extracted with the RNeasy kit and about 0.5 to 1 ug was reverse transcribed using random hexamers. The immunoSEQ multiplex PCR assay, covering 54 Vbeta and 13 Jbeta segments, was used to amplify TCR beta CDR3 regions. To correct PCR amplification bias, a synthetic template baseline was used for both primer optimization and computational correction. Per the source publication's procedure: Reads were annotated to V, D and J genes per IMGT and analyzed with immunoSEQ Analyzer, keeping only productive sequences. Clonality was computed as one minus Shannon entropy normalized by log2 of the number of productive unique sequences. Public and private clones were assessed among the 100 most prevalent clones of each patient and control. Clones were defined as Susac-specific if absent from the healthy and MS cohorts, from 900 to 1,200 published viral clones and from other ImmuneACCESS disease sequences. TCRdb reworked the public reads: Q25 trimming with fastp, MiXCR clone assembly, productive beta chains retained. Duplicate CDR3 protein sequences are folded into a single record with the most common DNA and genes. It is TCRdb's table, rather than the study itself, that gives the V and J calls and clone size. The sample contains about 190,000 distinct CDR3 sequences, about 91% of them found a single time. The ten largest clones take up over 0.075% of the sample.

This clonotype came up a few times. Its antigen target is currently unknown. Base qualities are not recorded, but no much larger clone differs from it by a single base. Deletion took 0 bases off V and 1 base off J, with a span of 6 bases between the germline ends. The germline V gene specifies LGHNA as CDR1 and YNFKEQ as CDR2. CDR3 length: 14 amino acids, cysteine to phenylalanine. The kept DNA is CDR3 alone, 42 bases in frame from the first base. The sequence was collected from a human donor with Susac syndrome. This receptor chain uses TRBV4-2 and TRBJ1-2; confidence is insufficient to name the D gene. The source material was CD4+ T cells from PBMCs. CDR3 loop: CASSQDEVNYGYTF. The sequenced DNA: TGTGCCAGCAGCCAAGATGAGGTTAACTATGGCTACACCTTC.